This T cell receptor beta chain was identified during a study of early T cells in non-severe SARS-CoV-2 infection. Study background: The study sequenced bulk RNA from unsorted whole blood, with chains unpaired.

Comment on this clonotype: A junction boundary mismatches the germline segment, possibly from a read error.

The CDR3 extends over 15 amino acids. Germline V gives CDR1 MDHEN, CDR2 SYDVKM. Via MiXCR, TCRdb re-called the 5' RACE reads, giving one row per CDR3 protein. Altogether about 50,000 distinct CDR3 sequences are present, around a tenth being singletons, with the ten largest covering 15%. V and J are TRBV28 and TRBJ1-6; no definite D call. The receptor was isolated from an adult who was a healthcare worker with PCR-confirmed SARS-CoV-2 infection or an uninfected control (not recorded which). Sequencing used whole blood. The CDR3 region is CASSQKGVNNSPLHF. Here the CDR3 DNA reads TGTGCCAGCAGCCAGAAGGGCGTAAATAATTCACCCCTCCATTTT.